Below, one TCR beta chain is given with its context. Its target is not known. The record originates from a study of cytomegalovirus exposure and HLA in healthy donors. Per germline, CDR1 SEHNR and CDR2 FQNEAQ (reference sequence). V gave up 5 bases and J gave up 6 bases, with 22 bases separating them. There are 16 residues in the CDR3. With 60 Vbeta and 13 Jbeta primers, the PCR was carried out. Produced via immunoSEQ multiplex PCR; TCRdb's table is partial and in-frame only. The table lists approximately 100,000 clones, 74% of them singletons, with about 2.6% in the top ten. Regarding the study as a whole: The study found most TCR sequences rare, yet found some public TCRs in many donors.

The J gene is TRBJ1-1, the V gene TRBV7-9, with TRBD1 as a possible D gene (6 bases). The sample was PBMCs. The sequence was collected from a man in his forties or fifties in good health and CMV-seropositive. Written as DNA, the CDR3 is TGTGCCAGCAGCGGGAGGGGGAGATTCTTCAATCCTGAAGCTTTCTTT. Protein product: CASSGRGRFFNPEAFF. Full variable domain (remainder filled in from reference TRBV7-9 and TRBJ1-1): DTGVSQNPRHKITKRGQNVTFRCDPISEHNRLYWYRQTLGQGPEFLTYFQNEAQLEKSRLLSDRFSAERPKGSFSTLEIQRTEQGDSAMYLCASSGRGRFFNPEAFFGQGTRLTVV.